Given below is one TCR beta chain in context. J was trimmed by 1 base and V by 9 bases; bases with no gene match: 11. The CDR3 sequence is 15 residues long. Germline assignment: CDR1 SGHTA and CDR2 FQGTGA. The entry originates in a study of blood T cell repertoires in COVID-19. Using immunoSEQ multiplex PCR, the repertoire was profiled, and TCRdb retains in-frame clones only, with some absent. This sample carries fewer than 150,000 clones, around three quarters of them seen once, and the ten largest clones take approximately 11%. This clonotype originated in a human donor in a cohort sampled during active COVID-19. The rearrangement uses TRBV7-3 and TRBJ2-5, with 7 bases fitting TRBD2. Sequenced material: peripheral blood. This chain's CDR3 is CASSLSGGPQETQYF. In nucleotides, the CDR3 is TGTGCCAGTTCGTTGTCGGGGGGACCCCAAGAGACCCAGTACTTC.